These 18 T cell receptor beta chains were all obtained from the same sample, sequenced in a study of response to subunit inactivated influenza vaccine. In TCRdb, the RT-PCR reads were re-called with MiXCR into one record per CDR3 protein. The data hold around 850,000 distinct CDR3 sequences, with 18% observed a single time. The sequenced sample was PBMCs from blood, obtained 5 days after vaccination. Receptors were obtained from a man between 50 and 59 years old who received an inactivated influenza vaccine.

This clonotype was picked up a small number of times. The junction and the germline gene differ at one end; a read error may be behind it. The CDR3 nucleotides are TGTGCCAGCAGCCCCTTGAGGACCGCCGTCTTC. Translation gives CASSPLRTAVF. The chain recombines TRBV7-9 with TRBJ2-1; the D is unclear. Per the germline V gene, CDR1 is SEHNR and CDR2 is FQNEAQ (reference sequence). This CDR3 comprises 11 residues.

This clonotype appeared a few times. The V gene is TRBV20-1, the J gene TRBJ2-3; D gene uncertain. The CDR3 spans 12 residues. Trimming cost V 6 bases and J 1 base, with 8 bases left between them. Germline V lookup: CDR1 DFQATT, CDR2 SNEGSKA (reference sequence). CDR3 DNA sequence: TGCAGTGCGCCCCTGGGCACAGATACGCAGTATTTT. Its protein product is CSAPLGTDTQYF.

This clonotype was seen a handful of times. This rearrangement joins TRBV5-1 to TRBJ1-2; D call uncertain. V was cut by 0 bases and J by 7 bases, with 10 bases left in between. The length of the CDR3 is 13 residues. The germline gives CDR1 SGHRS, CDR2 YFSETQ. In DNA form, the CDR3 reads TGCGCCAGCAGCTTGGTAGACGGGAGTGGCTACACCTTC. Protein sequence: CASSLVDGSGYTF.

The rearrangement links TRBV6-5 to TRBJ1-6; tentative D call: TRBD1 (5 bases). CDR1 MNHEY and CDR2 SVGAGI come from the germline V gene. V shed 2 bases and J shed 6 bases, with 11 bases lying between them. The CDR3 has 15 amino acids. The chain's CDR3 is CASSYVGEGNSPLHF. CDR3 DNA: TGTGCCAGCAGTTACGTGGGGGAGGGTAATTCACCCCTCCACTTT.

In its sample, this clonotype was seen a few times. For the CDR3, the DNA is TGCGCCAGCAGCCAAGATCGAAGGGACAGGGATCACCTGTACGAGCAGTACTTC. Translating gives CASSQDRRDRDHLYEQYF. The V call is TRBV4-3, the J call TRBJ2-7, with TRBD1 matching 9 bases. Losses at the gene ends were 0 bases for V and 4 bases for J; bases not matched to a gene: 13. The CDR3 contains 18 residues. Germline values: CDR1 LGHNA, CDR2 YSLEER.

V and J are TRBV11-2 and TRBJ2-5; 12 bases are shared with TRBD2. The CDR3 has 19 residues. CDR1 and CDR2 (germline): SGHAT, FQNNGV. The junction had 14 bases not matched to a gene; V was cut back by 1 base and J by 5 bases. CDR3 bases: TGTGCCAGCAGCTTAGGAGGACGACTAGCGGGAGTAAAACAGGAGACCCAGTACTTC. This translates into CASSLGGRLAGVKQETQYF.

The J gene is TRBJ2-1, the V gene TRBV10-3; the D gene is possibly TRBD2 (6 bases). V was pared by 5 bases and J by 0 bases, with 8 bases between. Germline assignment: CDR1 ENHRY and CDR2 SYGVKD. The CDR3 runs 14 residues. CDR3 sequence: CAISSGASYNEQFF. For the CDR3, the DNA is TGTGCCATCAGTTCGGGAGCCTCCTACAATGAGCAGTTCTTC.

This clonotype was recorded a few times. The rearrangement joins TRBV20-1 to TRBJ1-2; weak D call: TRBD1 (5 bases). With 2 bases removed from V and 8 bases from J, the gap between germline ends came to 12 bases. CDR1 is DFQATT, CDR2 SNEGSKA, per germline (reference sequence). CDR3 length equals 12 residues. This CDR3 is CSARRRGGGYTF. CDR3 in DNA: TGCAGTGCTAGACGGAGGGGTGGCGGCTACACCTTC.

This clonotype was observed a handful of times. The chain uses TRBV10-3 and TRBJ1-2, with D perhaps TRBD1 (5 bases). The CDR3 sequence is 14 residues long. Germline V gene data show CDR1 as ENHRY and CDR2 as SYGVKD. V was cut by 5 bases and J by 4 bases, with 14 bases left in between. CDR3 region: CAISTGPHGYGYTF. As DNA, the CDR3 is TGTGCCATCAGTACAGGACCCCACGGCTATGGCTACACCTTC.

CDR3 sequence: CSFAGEETQYF. The CDR3 DNA reads as TGCAGCTTCGCGGGGGAAGAGACCCAGTACTTC. The chain has TRBV29-1 and TRBJ2-5; TRBD2 aligns across 7 bases. With V trimmed by 8 bases and J by 3 bases, 3 bases remained unmatched. The V gene's germline CDR1 is SQVTM and CDR2 ANQGSEA. The CDR3 has 11 amino acids.

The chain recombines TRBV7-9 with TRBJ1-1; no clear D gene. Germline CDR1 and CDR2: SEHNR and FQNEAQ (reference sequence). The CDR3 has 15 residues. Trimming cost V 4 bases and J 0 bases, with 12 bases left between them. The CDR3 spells CASSYRAGMNTEAFF. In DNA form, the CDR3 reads TGTGCCAGCAGCTACCGGGCAGGAATGAACACTGAAGCTTTCTTT.

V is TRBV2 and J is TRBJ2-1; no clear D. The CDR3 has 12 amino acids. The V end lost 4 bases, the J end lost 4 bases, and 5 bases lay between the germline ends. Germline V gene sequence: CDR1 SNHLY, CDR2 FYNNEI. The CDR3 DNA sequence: TGTGCCAGCAGTGTCCTGTACAATGAGCAGTTCTTC. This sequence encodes CASSVLYNEQFF.

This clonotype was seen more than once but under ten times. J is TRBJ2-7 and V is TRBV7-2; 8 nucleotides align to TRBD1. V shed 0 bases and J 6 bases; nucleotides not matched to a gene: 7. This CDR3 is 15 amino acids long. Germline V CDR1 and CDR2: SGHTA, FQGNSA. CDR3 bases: TGTGCCAGCAGCTTAGCCCCGAGACAGGGGATCGAGCAGTACTTC. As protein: CASSLAPRQGIEQYF.

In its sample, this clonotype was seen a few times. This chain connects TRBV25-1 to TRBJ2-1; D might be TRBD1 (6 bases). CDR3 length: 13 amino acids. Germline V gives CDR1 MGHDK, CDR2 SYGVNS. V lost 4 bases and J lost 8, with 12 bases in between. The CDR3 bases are TGTGCCAGCAGTGTCAGGGGTTCCCATGAGCAGTTCTTC. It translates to CASSVRGSHEQFF.

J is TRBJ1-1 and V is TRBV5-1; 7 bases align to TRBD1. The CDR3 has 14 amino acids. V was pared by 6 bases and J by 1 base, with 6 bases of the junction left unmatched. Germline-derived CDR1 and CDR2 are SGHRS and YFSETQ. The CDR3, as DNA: TGCGCCAGCACCAAGGACAGGACGAACACTGAAGCTTTCTTT. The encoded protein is CASTKDRTNTEAFF.

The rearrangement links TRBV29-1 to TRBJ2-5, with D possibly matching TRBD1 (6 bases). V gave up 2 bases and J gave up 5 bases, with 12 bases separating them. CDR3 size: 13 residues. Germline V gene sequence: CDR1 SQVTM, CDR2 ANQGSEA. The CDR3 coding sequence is TGCAGCGTTGAACAGGGGCCGACGGAGACCCAGTACTTC. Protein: CSVEQGPTETQYF.

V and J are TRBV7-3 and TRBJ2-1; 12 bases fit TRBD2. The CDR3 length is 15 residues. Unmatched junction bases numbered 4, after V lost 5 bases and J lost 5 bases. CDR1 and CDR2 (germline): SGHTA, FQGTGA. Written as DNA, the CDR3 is TGTGCCAGCAGCGCACGACTAGCGGGAGACAATGAGCAGTTCTTC. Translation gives CASSARLAGDNEQFF.

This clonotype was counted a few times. CDR3 sequence reads: CASLSAGAVRTDTQYF. DNA of the CDR3: TGTGCCAGCCTCTCGGCTGGGGCTGTCCGCACAGATACGCAGTATTTT. The genes are TRBV7-8 and TRBJ2-3; tentatively, D is TRBD1 (5 bases). The germline V gene has CDR1 SGHVS and CDR2 FQNEAQ. The CDR3 loop spans 16 amino acids. V dropped 8 bases and J dropped 1 base, with 19 bases sitting between them.